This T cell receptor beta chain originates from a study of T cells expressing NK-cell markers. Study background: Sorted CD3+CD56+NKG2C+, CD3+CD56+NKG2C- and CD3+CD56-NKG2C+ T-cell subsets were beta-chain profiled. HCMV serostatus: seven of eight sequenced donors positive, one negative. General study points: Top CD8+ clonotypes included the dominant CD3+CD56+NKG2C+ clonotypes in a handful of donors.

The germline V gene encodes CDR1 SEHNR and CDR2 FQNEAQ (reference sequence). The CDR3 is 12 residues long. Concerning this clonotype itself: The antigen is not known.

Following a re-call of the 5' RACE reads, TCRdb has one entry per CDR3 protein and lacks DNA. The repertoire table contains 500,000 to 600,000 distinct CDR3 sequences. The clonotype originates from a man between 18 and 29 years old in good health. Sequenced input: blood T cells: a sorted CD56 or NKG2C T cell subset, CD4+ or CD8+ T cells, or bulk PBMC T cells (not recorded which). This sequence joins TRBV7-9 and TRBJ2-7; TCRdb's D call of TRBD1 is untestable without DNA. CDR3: CASSSGPPEQYF.